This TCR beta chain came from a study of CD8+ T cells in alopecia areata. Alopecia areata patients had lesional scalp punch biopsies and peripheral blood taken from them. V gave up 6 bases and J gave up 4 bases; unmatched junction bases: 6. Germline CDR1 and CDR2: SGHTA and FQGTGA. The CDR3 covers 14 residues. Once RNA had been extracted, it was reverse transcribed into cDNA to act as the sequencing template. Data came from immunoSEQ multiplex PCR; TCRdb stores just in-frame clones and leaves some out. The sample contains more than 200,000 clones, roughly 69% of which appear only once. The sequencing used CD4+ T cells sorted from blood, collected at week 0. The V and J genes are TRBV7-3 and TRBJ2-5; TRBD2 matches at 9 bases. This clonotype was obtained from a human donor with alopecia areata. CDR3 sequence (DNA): TGTGCCAGCAGGGGACCGGGACTAGCAGAGACCCAGTACTTC. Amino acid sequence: CASRGPGLAETQYF.